The subject of this entry is one T cell receptor beta chain. Living in 24 US areas, the participants were between 18 and 89 years of age. This sample is part of a study of blood T cell repertoires in COVID-19. V dropped 4 bases and J dropped 2 bases, with 9 bases sitting between them. This CDR3 has 13 amino acids. In germline, CDR1 is ENHRY, CDR2 SYGVKD. Libraries were prepared by immunoSEQ multiplex PCR; TCRdb keeps only in-frame clonotypes and omits some of them. Altogether roughly 290,000 clones are present, around 85% being singletons, with the ten largest covering under 2.5%. This chain joins TRBV10-3 and TRBJ2-7, with D tentatively TRBD1 (6 bases). What was sequenced was PBMCs or T cells enriched from blood (not recorded which). This TCR derives from a man in his thirties or forties who had recovered from COVID-19. CDR3 region: CAISGGHPYEQYF. CDR3 bases: TGTGCCATCAGTGGGGGGCACCCCTACGAGCAGTACTTC.